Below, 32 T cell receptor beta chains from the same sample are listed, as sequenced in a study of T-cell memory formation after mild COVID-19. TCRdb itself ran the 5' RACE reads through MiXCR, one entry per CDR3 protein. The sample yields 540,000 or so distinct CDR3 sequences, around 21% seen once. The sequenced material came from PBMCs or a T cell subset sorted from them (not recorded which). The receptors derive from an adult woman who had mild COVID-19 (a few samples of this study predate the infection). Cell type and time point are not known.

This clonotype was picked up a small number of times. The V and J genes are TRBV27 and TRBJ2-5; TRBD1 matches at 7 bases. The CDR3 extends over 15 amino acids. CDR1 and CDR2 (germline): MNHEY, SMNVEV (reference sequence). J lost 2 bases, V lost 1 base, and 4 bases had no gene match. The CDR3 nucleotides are TGTGCCAGCAGTTTATTAGGGGGACAGCAAGAGACCCAGTACTTC. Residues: CASSLLGGQQETQYF.

The DNA for the CDR3 is TGTGCCAGCAGCGTTGCTAGTGGGTTTTCCCAGTACTTC. Encoded protein: CASSVASGFSQYF. The rearrangement links TRBV9 to TRBJ2-5, with D unclear. V lost 2 bases and J lost 9, with 14 bases in between. This CDR3 is built from 13 residues. Germline CDR1 is SGDLS and CDR2 is YYNGEE.

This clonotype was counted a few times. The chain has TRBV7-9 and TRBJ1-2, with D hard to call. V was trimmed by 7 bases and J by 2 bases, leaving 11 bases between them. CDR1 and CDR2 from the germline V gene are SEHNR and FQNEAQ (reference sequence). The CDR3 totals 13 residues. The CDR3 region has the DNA TGTGCCAGCATGGGCGACGGCAACTATGGCTACACCTTC. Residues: CASMGDGNYGYTF.

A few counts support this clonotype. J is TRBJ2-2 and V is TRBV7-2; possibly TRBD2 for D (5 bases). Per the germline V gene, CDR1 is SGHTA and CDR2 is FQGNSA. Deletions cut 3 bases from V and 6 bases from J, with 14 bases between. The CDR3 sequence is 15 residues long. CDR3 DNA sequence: TGTGCCAGCAGCTTCCGGGGTTCGGGTGCCGGGGAGCTGTTTTTT. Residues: CASSFRGSGAGELFF.

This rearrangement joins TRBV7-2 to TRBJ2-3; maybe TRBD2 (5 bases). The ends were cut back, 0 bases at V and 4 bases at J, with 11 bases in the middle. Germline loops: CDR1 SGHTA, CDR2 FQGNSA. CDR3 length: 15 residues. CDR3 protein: CASSLAWESSDTQYF. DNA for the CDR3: TGTGCCAGCAGCTTAGCTTGGGAGAGTTCAGATACGCAGTATTTT.

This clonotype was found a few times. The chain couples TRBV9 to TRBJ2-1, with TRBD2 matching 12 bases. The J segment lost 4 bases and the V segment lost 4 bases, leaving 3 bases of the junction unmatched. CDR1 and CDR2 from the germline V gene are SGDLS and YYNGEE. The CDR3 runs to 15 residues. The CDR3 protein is CASSTSGGRYNEQFF. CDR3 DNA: TGTGCCAGCAGCACTAGCGGGGGGCGATACAATGAGCAGTTCTTC.

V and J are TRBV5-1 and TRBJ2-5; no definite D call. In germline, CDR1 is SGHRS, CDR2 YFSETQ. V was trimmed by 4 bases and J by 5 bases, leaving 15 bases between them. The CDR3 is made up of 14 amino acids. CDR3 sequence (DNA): TGCGCCAGCAGCACCAACCCTGACTCTGAGACCCAGTACTTC. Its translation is CASSTNPDSETQYF.

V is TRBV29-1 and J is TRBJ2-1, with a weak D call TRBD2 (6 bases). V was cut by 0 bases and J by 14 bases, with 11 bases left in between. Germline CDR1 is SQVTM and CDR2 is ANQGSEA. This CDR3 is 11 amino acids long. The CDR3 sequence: CSVEEYWGEFF. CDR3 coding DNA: TGCAGCGTTGAAGAGTACTGGGGGGAGTTCTTC.

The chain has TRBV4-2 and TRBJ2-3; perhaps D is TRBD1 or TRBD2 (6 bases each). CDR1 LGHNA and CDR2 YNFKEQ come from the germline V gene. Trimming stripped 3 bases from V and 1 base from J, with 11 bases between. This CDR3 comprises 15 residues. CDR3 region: CASSQRGAGTDTQYF. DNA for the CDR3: TGTGCCAGCAGCCAGAGGGGGGCCGGCACAGATACGCAGTATTTT.

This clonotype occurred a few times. CDR3 amino acids: CASSQDRPGGNTEAFF. Written as DNA, the CDR3 is TGTGCCAGCAGCCAAGATCGGCCTGGAGGGAACACTGAAGCTTTCTTT. The chain recombines TRBV3-1 with TRBJ1-1; D is undetermined. Per the germline V gene, CDR1 is LGHDT and CDR2 is YNNKEL (reference sequence). The CDR3 extends over 16 amino acids. V lost 0 bases to trimming and J lost 1 base, with 12 bases between them. Drawing the rest from reference TRBV3-1 and TRBJ1-1, the complete variable domain is DTAVSQTPKYLVTQMGNDKSIKCEQNLGHDTMYWYKQDSKKFLKIMFSYNNKELIINETVPNRFSPKSPDKAHLNLHINSLELGDSAVYFCASSQDRPGGNTEAFFGQGTRLTVV.

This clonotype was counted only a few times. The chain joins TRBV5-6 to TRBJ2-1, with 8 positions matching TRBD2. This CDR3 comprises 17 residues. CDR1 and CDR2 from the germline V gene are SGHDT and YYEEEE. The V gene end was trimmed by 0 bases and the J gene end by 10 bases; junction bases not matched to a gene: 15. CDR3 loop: CASSLASSSGPGGEQFF. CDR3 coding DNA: TGTGCCAGCAGCTTGGCCTCTTCTAGCGGGCCCGGCGGGGAGCAGTTCTTC.

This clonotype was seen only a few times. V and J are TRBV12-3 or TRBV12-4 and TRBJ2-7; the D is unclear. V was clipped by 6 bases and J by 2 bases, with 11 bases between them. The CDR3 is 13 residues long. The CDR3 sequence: CASSPHLTYEQYF. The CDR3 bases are TGTGCCAGCAGCCCCCACCTGACCTACGAGCAGTACTTC.

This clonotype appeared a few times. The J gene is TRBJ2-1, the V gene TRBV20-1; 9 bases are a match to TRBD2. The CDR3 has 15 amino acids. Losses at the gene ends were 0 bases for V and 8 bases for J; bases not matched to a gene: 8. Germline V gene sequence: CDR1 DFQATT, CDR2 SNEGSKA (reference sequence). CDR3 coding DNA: TGCAGTGCTAGAGAGGGGACTAGCTACGTCGATGAGCAGTTCTTC. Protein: CSAREGTSYVDEQFF.

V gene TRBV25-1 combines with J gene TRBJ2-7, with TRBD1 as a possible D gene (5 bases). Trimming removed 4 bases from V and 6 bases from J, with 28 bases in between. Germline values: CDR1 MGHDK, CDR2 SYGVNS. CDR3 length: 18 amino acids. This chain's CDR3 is CASSGTSRVGQGQAEQYF. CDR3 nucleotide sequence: TGTGCCAGCAGTGGGACCTCCCGGGTGGGGCAGGGCCAGGCCGAGCAGTACTTC.

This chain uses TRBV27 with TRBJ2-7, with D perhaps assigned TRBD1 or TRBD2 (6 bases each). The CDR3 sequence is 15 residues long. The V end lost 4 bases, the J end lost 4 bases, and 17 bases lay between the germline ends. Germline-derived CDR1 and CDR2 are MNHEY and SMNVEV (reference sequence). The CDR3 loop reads CASSSGAKGTYEQYF. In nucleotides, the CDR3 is TGTGCCAGCAGTTCAGGGGCTAAGGGGACTTACGAGCAGTACTTC.

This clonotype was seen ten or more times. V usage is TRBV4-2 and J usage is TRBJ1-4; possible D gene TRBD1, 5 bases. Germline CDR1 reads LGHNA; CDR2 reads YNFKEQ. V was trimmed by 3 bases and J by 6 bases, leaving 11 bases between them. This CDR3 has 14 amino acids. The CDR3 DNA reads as TGTGCCAGCAGCCAGCGGGAAGGGGATGAAAAACTGTTTTTT. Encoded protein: CASSQREGDEKLFF.

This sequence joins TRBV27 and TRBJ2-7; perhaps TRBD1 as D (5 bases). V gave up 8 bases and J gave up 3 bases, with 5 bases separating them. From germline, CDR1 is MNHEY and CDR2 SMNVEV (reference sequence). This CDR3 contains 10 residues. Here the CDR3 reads CASGHYEQYF. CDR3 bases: TGTGCCAGCGGACACTACGAGCAGTACTTC.

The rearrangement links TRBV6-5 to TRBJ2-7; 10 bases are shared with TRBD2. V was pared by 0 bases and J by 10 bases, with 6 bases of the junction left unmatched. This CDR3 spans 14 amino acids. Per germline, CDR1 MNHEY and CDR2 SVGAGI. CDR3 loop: CASSYSILAGSQYF. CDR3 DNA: TGTGCCAGCAGTTACTCGATACTAGCGGGATCACAGTACTTC.

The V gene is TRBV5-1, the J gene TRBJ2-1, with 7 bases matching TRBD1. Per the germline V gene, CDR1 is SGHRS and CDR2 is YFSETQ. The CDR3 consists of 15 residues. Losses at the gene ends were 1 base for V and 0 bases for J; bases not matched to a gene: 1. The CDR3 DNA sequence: TGCGCCAGCAGCTTGCAGGGGGACTCCTACAATGAGCAGTTCTTC. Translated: CASSLQGDSYNEQFF.

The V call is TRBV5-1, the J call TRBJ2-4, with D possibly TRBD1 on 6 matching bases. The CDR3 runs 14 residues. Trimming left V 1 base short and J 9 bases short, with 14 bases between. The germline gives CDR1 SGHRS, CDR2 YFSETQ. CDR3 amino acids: CASSLSQGYGIQYF. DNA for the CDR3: TGCGCCAGCAGCTTGAGTCAGGGGTATGGCATTCAGTACTTC.

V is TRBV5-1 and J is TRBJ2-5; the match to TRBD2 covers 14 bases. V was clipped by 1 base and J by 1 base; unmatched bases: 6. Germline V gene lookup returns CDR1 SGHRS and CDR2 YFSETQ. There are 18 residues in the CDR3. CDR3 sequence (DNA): TGCGCCAGCAGCTTGCCAGGGACTAGCGGGAGTAGCCAAGAGACCCAGTACTTC. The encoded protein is CASSLPGTSGSSQETQYF. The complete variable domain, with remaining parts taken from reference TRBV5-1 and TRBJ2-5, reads KAGVTQTPRYLIKTRGQQVTLSCSPISGHRSVSWYQQTPGQGLQFLFEYFSETQRNKGNFPGRFSGRQFSNSRSEMNVSTLELGDSALYLCASSLPGTSGSSQETQYFGPGTRLLVL.

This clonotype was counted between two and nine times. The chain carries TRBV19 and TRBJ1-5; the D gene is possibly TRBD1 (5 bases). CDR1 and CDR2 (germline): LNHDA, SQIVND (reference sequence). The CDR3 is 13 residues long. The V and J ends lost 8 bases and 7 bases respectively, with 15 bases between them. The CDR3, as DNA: TGTGCCAGTGACAGCGGTGAAGGCCAGCCCCAGCATTTT. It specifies CASDSGEGQPQHF.

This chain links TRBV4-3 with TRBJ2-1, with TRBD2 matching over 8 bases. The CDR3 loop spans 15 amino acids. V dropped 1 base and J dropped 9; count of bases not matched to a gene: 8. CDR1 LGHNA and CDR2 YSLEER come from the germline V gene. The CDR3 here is CASSQGPGTRGEQFF. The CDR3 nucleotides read TGCGCCAGCAGCCAAGGTCCCGGGACTAGAGGTGAGCAGTTCTTC.

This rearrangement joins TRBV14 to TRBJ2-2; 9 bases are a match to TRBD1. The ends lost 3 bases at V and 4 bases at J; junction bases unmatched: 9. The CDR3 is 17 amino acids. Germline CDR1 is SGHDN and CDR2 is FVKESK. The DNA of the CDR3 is TGTGCCAGCAGCCAGACGACAGGGGGGTCGGTCACCGGGGAGCTGTTTTTT. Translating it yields CASSQTTGGSVTGELFF.

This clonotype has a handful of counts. The CDR3 region is CASSATGGLEAFF. The DNA of the CDR3 is TGTGCCAGCAGCGCGACAGGGGGGCTTGAAGCTTTCTTT. The rearrangement joins TRBV11-2 to TRBJ1-1, with 9 bases identical to TRBD1. V lost 5 bases and J lost 7; bases outside the gene matches: 5. Germline loops: CDR1 SGHAT, CDR2 FQNNGV. The CDR3 contains 13 residues.

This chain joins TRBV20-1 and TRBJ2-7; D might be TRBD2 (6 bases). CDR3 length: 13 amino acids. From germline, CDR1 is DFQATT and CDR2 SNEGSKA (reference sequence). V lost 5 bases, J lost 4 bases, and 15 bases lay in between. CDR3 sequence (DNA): TGCAGTGCTCACCGAGGAGGGAGTTACGAGCAGTACTTC. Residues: CSAHRGGSYEQYF.

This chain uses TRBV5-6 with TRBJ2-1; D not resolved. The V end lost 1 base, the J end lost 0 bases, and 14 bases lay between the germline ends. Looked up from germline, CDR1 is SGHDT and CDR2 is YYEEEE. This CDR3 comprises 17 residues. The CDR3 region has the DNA TGTGCCAGCAGCTTGCTGACTTGGCTTAGCTCCTACAATGAGCAGTTCTTC. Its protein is CASSLLTWLSSYNEQFF. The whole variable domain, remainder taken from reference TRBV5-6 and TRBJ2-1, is DAGVTQSPTHLIKTRGQQVTLRCSPKSGHDTVSWYQQALGQGPQFIFQYYEEEERQRGNFPDRFSGHQFPNYSSELNVNALLLGDSALYLCASSLLTWLSSYNEQFFGPGTRLTVL.

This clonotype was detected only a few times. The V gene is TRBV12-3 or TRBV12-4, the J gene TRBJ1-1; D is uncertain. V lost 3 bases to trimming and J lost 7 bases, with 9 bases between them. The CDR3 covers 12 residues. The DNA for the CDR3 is TGTGCCAGCAGTTTGAGCGACTTTGAAGCTTTCTTT. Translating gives CASSLSDFEAFF.

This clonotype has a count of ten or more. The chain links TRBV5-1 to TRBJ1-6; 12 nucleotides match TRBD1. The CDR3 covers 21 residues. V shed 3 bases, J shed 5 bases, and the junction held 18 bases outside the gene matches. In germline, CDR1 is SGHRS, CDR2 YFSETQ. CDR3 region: CASSYYPGQGASPGNNSPLHF. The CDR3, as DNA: TGCGCCAGCAGCTACTACCCGGGACAGGGGGCTAGTCCCGGGAATAATTCACCCCTCCACTTT.

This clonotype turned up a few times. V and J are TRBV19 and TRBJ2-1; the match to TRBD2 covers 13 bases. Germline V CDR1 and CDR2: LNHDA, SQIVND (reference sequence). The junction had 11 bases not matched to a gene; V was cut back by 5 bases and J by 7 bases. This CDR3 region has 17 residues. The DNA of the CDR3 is TGTGCCAGTAGTCCCCCGCCGGGACTAGCGGGGAAAAATGAGCAGTTCTTC. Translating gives CASSPPPGLAGKNEQFF.

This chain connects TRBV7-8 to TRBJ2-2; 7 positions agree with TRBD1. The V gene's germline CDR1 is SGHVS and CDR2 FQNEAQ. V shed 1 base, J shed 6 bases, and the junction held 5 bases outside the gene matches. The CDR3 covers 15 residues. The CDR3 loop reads CASSLGQGFAGELFF. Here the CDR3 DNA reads TGTGCCAGCAGCTTAGGACAGGGTTTTGCCGGGGAGCTGTTTTTT.

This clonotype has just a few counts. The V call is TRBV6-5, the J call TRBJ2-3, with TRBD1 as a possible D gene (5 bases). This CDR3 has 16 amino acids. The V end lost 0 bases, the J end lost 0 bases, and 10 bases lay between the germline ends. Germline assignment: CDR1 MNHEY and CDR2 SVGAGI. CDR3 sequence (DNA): TGTGCCAGCAGTTACTCTTCAGGGCGGAGCACAGATACGCAGTATTTT. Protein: CASSYSSGRSTDTQYF.